The 25 T cell receptor beta chains presented below share a single source sample, sequenced in a study of CD8 T cells in Susac syndrome. RNA amounts of about 0.45 to 1 ug underwent reverse transcription with random hexamers. TCRdb called the immunoSEQ multiplex PCR reads again in MiXCR, with one record for every CDR3 protein. The sample holds roughly 140,000 distinct CDR3 sequences; around 95% are singletons and the top ten take 0.21%. Sequencing was done on a sample of CD8+ T cells from PBMCs. These receptors all stem from a human donor with multiple sclerosis.

The chain links TRBV30 to TRBJ1-2; D is perhaps TRBD1 (6 bases). V dropped 0 bases and J dropped 2 bases, with 16 bases sitting between them. The germline gives CDR1 GTSNPN, CDR2 SVGIG (reference sequence). This CDR3 contains 16 residues. Here the CDR3 DNA reads TGTGCCTGGAGTGTCGGCAGGGGCTACCTCAACTATGGCTACACCTTC. Translating gives CAWSVGRGYLNYGYTF. The entire variable domain, with the rest obtained from reference TRBV30 and TRBJ1-2, is as follows: SQTIHQWPATLVQPVGSPLSLECTVEGTSNPNLYWYRQAAGRGLQLLFYSVGIGQISSEVPQNLSASRPQDRQFILSSKKLLLSDSGFYLCAWSVGRGYLNYGYTFGSGTRLTVV.

In DNA, the CDR3 is TGTGCCAGCAGTTCCGGGACAGTGGTGAACGAGCAGTACTTC. Translated: CASSSGTVVNEQYF. The V gene is TRBV27, the J gene TRBJ2-7; 7 bases agree with TRBD1. The V gene's germline CDR1 is MNHEY and CDR2 SMNVEV (reference sequence). The CDR3 totals 14 residues. V gave up 4 bases and J gave up 5 bases; unmatched junction bases: 8.

The chain uses TRBV7-9 and TRBJ2-1; D gene unclear. The CDR3 is made up of 11 amino acids. Trimming cost V 3 bases and J 10 bases, with 7 bases left between them. The germline CDR1 and CDR2 sequences are SEHNR and FQNEAQ (reference sequence). The CDR3 nucleotides are TGTGCCAGCAGCTTTAGTTGGGAGCAGTTCTTC. Its protein product is CASSFSWEQFF.

The chain joins TRBV6-6 to TRBJ1-2; D unresolved. V dropped 5 bases and J dropped 5 bases, with 12 bases sitting between them. The CDR3 extends over 13 amino acids. Germline-derived CDR1 and CDR2 are MNHNY and SVGAGI (reference sequence). CDR3 sequence: CASSPAGKYGYTF. The CDR3 bases are TGTGCCAGCAGTCCTGCGGGGAAATATGGCTACACCTTC.

The chain joins TRBV28 to TRBJ2-3, with unresolved D. Germline-derived CDR1 and CDR2 are MDHEN and SYDVKM. This CDR3 spans 13 amino acids. V was clipped by 7 bases and J by 6 bases, with 14 bases between them. The DNA for the CDR3 is TGTGCCAGCATCTCCACCCTCTTGGATACGCAGTATTTT. It encodes CASISTLLDTQYF.

The rearrangement links TRBV9 to TRBJ2-7, with D perhaps being TRBD1 or TRBD2 (5 bases each). V shed 0 bases and J shed 0 bases, with 10 bases lying between them. CDR1 and CDR2 from the germline V gene are SGDLS and YYNGEE. This CDR3 has 15 amino acids. CDR3 DNA: TGTGCCAGCAGCGTAGAGGGGACGAGCTCCTACGAGCAGTACTTC. Translated, it gives CASSVEGTSSYEQYF.

The V call is TRBV9, the J call TRBJ1-3; 7 bases are shared with TRBD1. CDR1 is SGDLS and CDR2 is YYNGEE in the germline V gene. V shed 0 bases and J 11 bases; nucleotides not matched to a gene: 11. The CDR3 is 15 residues long. The DNA for the CDR3 is TGTGCCAGCAGCGTAGAGGGACAGAAGATGGATTCCATATATTTT. It yields the protein CASSVEGQKMDSIYF.

This chain links TRBV7-6 with TRBJ1-1; 7 nucleotides align to TRBD1. V trimming: 4 bases; J trimming: 8 bases; junction bases outside the gene matches: 7. This CDR3 spans 13 amino acids. Germline lookup yields CDR1 SGHVS and CDR2 FNYEAQ. For the CDR3, the DNA is TGTGCCAGCAGCTGGCGAGACAGGGAGGAAGCTTTCTTT. Translating gives CASSWRDREEAFF.

This chain links TRBV7-9 with TRBJ1-1; D is undetermined. CDR3 length: 12 residues. In germline, CDR1 is SEHNR, CDR2 FQNEAQ (reference sequence). V lost 5 bases to trimming and J lost 7 bases, with 11 bases between them. The CDR3, as DNA: TGTGCCAGCAGCCTGGACGGCTTTGAAGCTTTCTTT. Translated: CASSLDGFEAFF. The whole variable domain, remainder taken from reference TRBV7-9 and TRBJ1-1, is DTGVSQNPRHKITKRGQNVTFRCDPISEHNRLYWYRQTLGQGPEFLTYFQNEAQLEKSRLLSDRFSAERPKGSFSTLEIQRTEQGDSAMYLCASSLDGFEAFFGQGTRLTVV.

V and J are TRBV5-1 and TRBJ2-1, with 7 bases that match TRBD2. Germline lookup yields CDR1 SGHRS and CDR2 YFSETQ. The CDR3 is made up of 15 amino acids. Trimming removed 4 bases from V and 6 bases from J; junction bases left unmatched: 10. Here the CDR3 DNA reads TGCGCCAGCAGCCAAGGACGTAGCGGGCCCAATGAGCAGTTCTTC. Protein sequence: CASSQGRSGPNEQFF. Complete variable domain (other parts from reference TRBV5-1 and TRBJ2-1): KAGVTQTPRYLIKTRGQQVTLSCSPISGHRSVSWYQQTPGQGLQFLFEYFSETQRNKGNFPGRFSGRQFSNSRSEMNVSTLELGDSALYLCASSQGRSGPNEQFFGPGTRLTVL.

This rearrangement joins TRBV7-9 to TRBJ2-1, with 11 positions matching TRBD2. Trimming at V came to 6 bases and at J to 8 bases, leaving 15 bases not matched to a gene. The CDR3 sequence is 17 residues long. Germline-derived CDR1 and CDR2 are SEHNR and FQNEAQ (reference sequence). The CDR3 region is CASSFARLSGGAHEQFF. The CDR3 DNA reads TGTGCCAGCAGTTTTGCTCGACTTAGCGGGGGGGCCCATGAGCAGTTCTTC. Full variable domain (remainder filled in from reference TRBV7-9 and TRBJ2-1): DTGVSQNPRHKITKRGQNVTFRCDPISEHNRLYWYRQTLGQGPEFLTYFQNEAQLEKSRLLSDRFSAERPKGSFSTLEIQRTEQGDSAMYLCASSFARLSGGAHEQFFGPGTRLTVL.

The gene calls are TRBV7-9 and TRBJ2-3; D is unresolved. CDR1 is SEHNR, CDR2 FQNEAQ, per germline (reference sequence). The length of the CDR3 is 11 residues. V gave up 6 bases and J gave up 6 bases, with 7 bases separating them. The CDR3 protein is CASRSVDTQYF. The CDR3 nucleotides read TGTGCCAGCAGATCCGTCGATACGCAGTATTTT.

This chain connects TRBV9 to TRBJ1-1; TRBD1 matches at 8 bases. Germline CDR1 and CDR2: SGDLS and YYNGEE. V trimming: 3 bases; J trimming: 11 bases; junction bases outside the gene matches: 12. The CDR3 is 14 residues long. CDR3 sequence: CASSGETGARSAFF. CDR3 bases: TGTGCCAGCAGCGGAGAGACAGGGGCCCGATCTGCTTTCTTT. The whole variable domain, remainder taken from reference TRBV9 and TRBJ1-1, is DSGVTQTPKHLITATGQRVTLRCSPRSGDLSVYWYQQSLDQGLQFLIQYYNGEERAKGNILERFSAQQFPDLHSELNLSSLELGDSALYFCASSGETGARSAFFGQGTRLTVV.

The chain links TRBV7-9 to TRBJ2-1, with a possible D match to TRBD1 (5 bases). CDR1 SEHNR and CDR2 FQNEAQ come from the germline V gene (reference sequence). This CDR3 spans 15 amino acids. V dropped 1 base and J dropped 4 bases, with 11 bases sitting between them. CDR3 nucleotide sequence: TGTGCCAGCAGCTTAGGCAGGGCGCCTTACAATGAGCAGTTCTTC. Protein sequence: CASSLGRAPYNEQFF.

The V call is TRBV13, the J call TRBJ2-3; the D is unclear. CDR1 is PRHDT, CDR2 FYEKMQ, per germline (reference sequence). V was pared by 0 bases and J by 1 base, with 8 bases between. There are 15 residues in the CDR3. Here the CDR3 DNA reads TGTGCCAGCAGCTTAGGTCCCGGTCGCACAGATACGCAGTATTTT. Its translation: CASSLGPGRTDTQYF. Filled out from reference TRBV13 and TRBJ2-3, the complete variable domain reads AAGVIQSPRHLIKEKRETATLKCYPIPRHDTVYWYQQGPGQDPQFLISFYEKMQSDKGSIPDRFSAQQFSDYHSELNMSSLELGDSALYFCASSLGPGRTDTQYFGPGTRLTVL.

The V call is TRBV12-5, the J call TRBJ1-2; no reliable D call. The CDR3 consists of 14 residues. CDR1 and CDR2 (germline): LGHNT, FRNRAP. V was cut by 1 base and J by 4 bases, with 10 bases left in between. CDR3 sequence reads: CASGLGPGIYGYTF. The DNA of the CDR3 is TGTGCTAGTGGTTTGGGGCCGGGAATCTATGGCTACACCTTC.

The genes are TRBV14 and TRBJ2-7; the D gene is possibly TRBD2 (6 bases). Germline lookup yields CDR1 SGHDN and CDR2 FVKESK. V lost 1 base to trimming and J lost 3 bases, with 13 bases between them. This CDR3 spans 15 amino acids. The CDR3 DNA sequence: TGTGCCAGCAGCCAAGGGCAACTAGCCTTCTACGAGCAGTACTTC. This encodes CASSQGQLAFYEQYF.

The chain uses TRBV3-1 and TRBJ2-7; D not certain. Per the germline V gene, CDR1 is LGHDT and CDR2 is YNNKEL (reference sequence). CDR3 size: 14 residues. Trimming removed 3 bases from V and 0 bases from J, with 9 bases in between. Here the CDR3 reads CASSQLRSSYEQYF. The CDR3 nucleotides are TGTGCCAGCAGCCAGCTACGGAGCTCCTACGAGCAGTACTTC.

This chain joins TRBV12-3 or TRBV12-4 and TRBJ2-7; D is possibly TRBD1 (5 bases). Trimming removed 3 bases at V and 2 bases at J, with 8 bases between. The CDR3 loop spans 13 amino acids. The CDR3: CASSFLGAYEQYF. The CDR3 nucleotides are TGTGCCAGCAGTTTTTTAGGGGCCTACGAGCAGTACTTC.

The chain employs TRBV20-1 and TRBJ1-3, with D possibly matching TRBD1 (5 bases). In germline, CDR1 is DFQATT, CDR2 SNEGSKA (reference sequence). CDR3 length: 16 residues. Trimming shortened V by 2 bases and J by 1 base, and 15 bases separated the two germline ends. DNA of the CDR3: TGCAGTGCTAGATGGGACCAAACGACTTCTGGAAACACCATATATTTT. Translation: CSARWDQTTSGNTIYF.

The V and J genes are TRBV2 and TRBJ1-3; D call uncertain. V lost 3 bases to trimming and J lost 0 bases, with 9 bases between them. Germline loops: CDR1 SNHLY, CDR2 FYNNEI. The length of the CDR3 is 15 residues. The CDR3 bases are TGTGCCAGCAGTGAGGACGGCAGCTCTGGAAACACCATATATTTT. This translates into CASSEDGSSGNTIYF.

The V gene is TRBV9, the J gene TRBJ2-7; TRBD1 matches 9 bases. V gave up 4 bases and J gave up 0 bases; unmatched junction bases: 5. The CDR3 covers 15 residues. CDR1 is SGDLS, CDR2 YYNGEE, per germline. CDR3 residues: CASSLGQGNSYEQYF. The CDR3 region has the DNA TGTGCCAGCAGCCTTGGACAGGGGAACTCCTACGAGCAGTACTTC.

The rearrangement uses TRBV20-1 and TRBJ2-3; no definite D call. The germline V gene encodes CDR1 DFQATT and CDR2 SNEGSKA (reference sequence). This CDR3 is built from 15 residues. The CDR3 DNA reads TGCAGGGCCGAAAGGGAACAGTGGGGCACAGATACGCAGTATTTT. Translation: CRAEREQWGTDTQYF.

The chain couples TRBV9 to TRBJ2-7; no clear D. The CDR3 consists of 14 residues. Germline V gene sequence: CDR1 SGDLS, CDR2 YYNGEE. The V and J ends lost 0 bases and 2 bases respectively, with 9 bases between them. CDR3 sequence (DNA): TGTGCCAGCAGCGTAGTCCCCGGACCCTACGAGCAGTACTTC. It codes for CASSVVPGPYEQYF.

This CDR3 is CASSQDAAGEQFF. In DNA, the CDR3 is TGCGCCAGCAGCCAAGACGCTGCAGGAGAGCAGTTCTTC. The chain uses TRBV4-1 and TRBJ2-1; D call uncertain. Germline CDR1 is MGHRA and CDR2 is YSYEKL. This CDR3 is built from 13 residues. V was pared by 0 bases and J by 10 bases, with 10 bases between.